This T cell receptor beta chain is drawn from a study of shared clonotypes between healthy human individuals. Study-wide context: Per-donor plates numbered three CD4 naive, three CD4 memory, two CD8 naive and one CD8 memory.

Using immunoSEQ multiplex PCR, the repertoire was profiled, and TCRdb retains in-frame clones only, with some absent. The table has a few million clones, under 95% seen once; the top ten hold more than 0.35%. Study results and limitations: Blood was the only sampled material, and tissue repertoires likely differ.

In the case of this clone: No antigen is known for it.

The CDR3 covers 14 residues. Per germline, CDR1 SQVTM and CDR2 ANQGSEA. Losses at the gene ends were 8 bases for V and 3 bases for J; bases not matched to a gene: 12. The chain couples TRBV29-1 to TRBJ2-7; TRBD1 matches 8 bases. The material sequenced was naive CD4+ T cells from PBMCs. The subset was: CD45RA+ positively selected. The clonotype originates from a man aged 18-30 years in good health. Some clones in this sample may be carry-over from other donors' samples. CDR3 region: CSPPYPGTGYEQYF. The CDR3 DNA sequence: TGCAGCCCACCTTATCCCGGGACAGGCTACGAGCAGTACTTC.